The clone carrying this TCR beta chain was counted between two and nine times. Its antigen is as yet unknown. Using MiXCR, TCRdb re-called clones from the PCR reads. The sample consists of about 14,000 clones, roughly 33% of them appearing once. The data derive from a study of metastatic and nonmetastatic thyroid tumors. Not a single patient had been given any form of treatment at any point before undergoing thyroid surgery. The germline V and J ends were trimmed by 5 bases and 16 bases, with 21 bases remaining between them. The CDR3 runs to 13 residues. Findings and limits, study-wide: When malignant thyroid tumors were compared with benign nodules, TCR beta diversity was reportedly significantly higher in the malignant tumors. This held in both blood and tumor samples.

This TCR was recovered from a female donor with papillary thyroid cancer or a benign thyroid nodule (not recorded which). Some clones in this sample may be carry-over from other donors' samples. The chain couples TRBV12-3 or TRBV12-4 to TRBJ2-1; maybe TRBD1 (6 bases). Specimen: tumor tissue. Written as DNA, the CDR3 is TGTGCCAGCAGTAGACCCCGGACAGAGGTTTATTTCTTC. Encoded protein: CASSRPRTEVYFF.